A selection of T cell receptor beta chains follows, all from one sample in a study of control samples from healthy donors and cancer patients. Clones were read by immunoSEQ multiplex PCR, and TCRdb kept only the in-frame ones, dropping some. The sample lists about 48,000 clones; roughly 92% were seen once. Source material: PBMCs. The receptors shown here come from a woman aged 45-65 years with head and neck cancer. Each CDR3 is given with its conserved first and last residue. Each record gives: clone size, V gene, J gene, D gene, CDR3 protein, CDR3 DNA. D genes are given only for firm matches. Clone size is given for some rows only: seen once, a few or many times, or a class if the clone is expanded.

>-|TRBV6-1|TRBJ1-1|-
CASSERRGNTEAFF
TGTGCCAGCAGTGAACGGCGGGGAAACACTGAAGCTTTCTTT
>-|TRBV10-3|TRBJ2-7|-
CAISVWGHTVYEQYF
TGTGCCATCAGTGTGTGGGGACATACAGTCTACGAGCAGTACTTC
>-|TRBV7-2|TRBJ1-3|-
CASSQGGAGNTIYF
TGTGCCAGCAGCCAAGGGGGGGCTGGAAACACCATATATTTT
>-|TRBV5-1|TRBJ2-7|TRBD2
CASSPPVAGSPYEQYF
TGCGCCAGCAGCCCCCCGGTAGCGGGATCCCCCTACGAGCAGTACTTC
>once|TRBV7-3|TRBJ2-2|-
CASSLWGNTGELFF
TGTGCCAGCAGCTTATGGGGTAACACCGGGGAGCTGTTTTTT
>-|TRBV27|TRBJ1-1|-
CASSLAENTEAFF
TGTGCCAGCAGTTTAGCGGAGAACACTGAAGCTTTCTTT
>-|TRBV5-8|TRBJ2-7|TRBD1
CASSKRFGTGIHEQYF
TGTGCCAGCAGCAAACGGTTCGGGACAGGGATCCACGAGCAGTACTTC
>-|TRBV7-9|TRBJ2-7|-
CASSPISGPEPLYEQYF
TGTGCCAGCAGCCCAATTAGCGGCCCCGAGCCTCTTTACGAGCAGTACTTC
>-|TRBV12-5|TRBJ1-1|-
CASGFVRGPEAFF
TGTGCTAGTGGCTTCGTCAGGGGACCTGAAGCTTTCTTT
>-|TRBV19|TRBJ1-6|-
CASSIGGRGSPLHF
TGTGCCAGTAGTATCGGGGGGCGCGGATCACCCCTCCACTTT
>-|TRBV10-3|TRBJ2-7|TRBD1
CAISAETGGVDEQYF
TGTGCCATCAGCGCGGAAACAGGGGGAGTCGACGAGCAGTACTTC
>once|TRBV3-1/TRBV3-2|TRBJ1-2|-
CASSSRGSYGYTF
TGTGCCAGCAGCTCCCGTGGGAGCTATGGCTACACCTTC
>-|TRBV6-1|TRBJ1-5|-
CASSDGNSNQPQHF
TGTGCCAGCAGTGATGGTAACTCCAATCAGCCCCAGCATTTT
>-|TRBV28|TRBJ2-2|-
CASSPSLAGNTGELFF
TGTGCCAGCAGTCCTTCTCTGGCGGGGAACACCGGGGAGCTGTTTTTT
>-|TRBV6-5|TRBJ1-5|TRBD1
CASSYSDRGDQPQHF
TGTGCCAGCAGTTACTCTGACAGGGGTGATCAGCCCCAGCATTTT
>-|TRBV2|TRBJ1-1|-
CAEARGANTEAFF
TGTGCTGAGGCCAGGGGTGCGAACACTGAAGCTTTCTTT
>-|TRBV5-1|TRBJ1-2|-
CASSLGQGSYGYTF
TGCGCCAGCAGCTTGGGGCAGGGGAGCTATGGCTACACCTTC
>-|TRBV28|TRBJ2-1|-
CASSSLENEQFF
TGTGCCAGCAGCTCACTAGAGAATGAGCAGTTCTTC
>-|TRBV18|TRBJ2-2|-
CASSPRRTYTGELFF
TGTGCCAGCTCACCACGGCGGACGTACACCGGGGAGCTGTTTTTT
>-|TRBV7-8|TRBJ2-3|TRBD2
CASSLGGLAGPGYF
TGTGCCAGCAGCTTAGGGGGACTAGCGGGACCCGGATATTTT
>-|TRBV7-2|TRBJ2-2|-
CASSPRVTSGHTGELFF
TGTGCCAGCAGCCCCCGGGTAACGAGCGGGCACACCGGGGAGCTGTTTTTT
>-|TRBV9|TRBJ2-2|-
CASSVGRGYEFAGELFF
TGTGCCAGCAGCGTAGGTCGGGGGTATGAGTTTGCCGGGGAGCTGTTTTTT
>-|TRBV4-2|TRBJ2-1|TRBD1
CASSQGGQGAGEQFF
TGTGCCAGCAGCCAAGGGGGACAGGGGGCGGGAGAGCAGTTCTTC
>-|TRBV25-1|TRBJ2-2|-
CASSTPGRDTGELFF
TGTGCCAGCAGTACACCGGGGCGGGACACCGGGGAGCTGTTTTTT
>-|TRBV5-5|TRBJ2-2|-
CASSRAVTGELFF
TGTGCCAGCAGCAGGGCTGTGACCGGGGAGCTGTTTTTT
>-|TRBV2|TRBJ2-7|TRBD1
CASSVSRGLTYEQYF
TGTGCCAGCAGTGTCAGCAGGGGGTTGACCTACGAGCAGTACTTC
>-|TRBV7-3|TRBJ2-7|TRBD2
CALLPASGSYEQYF
TGTGCACTACTCCCGGCTAGCGGGAGTTACGAGCAGTACTTC
>once|TRBV5-1|TRBJ2-5|-
CASSLGQGGETQYF
TGCGCCAGCAGCTTGGGACAGGGAGGGGAGACCCAGTACTTC
>once|TRBV5-1|TRBJ2-7|TRBD1
CASSLTPGGSGYEQYF
TGCGCCAGCAGCTTGACTCCAGGGGGATCCGGCTACGAGCAGTACTTC